This T cell receptor (beta chain) was identified in a study of CD8+ T cells in alopecia areata. Extracted RNA was reverse transcribed, and the resulting cDNA served as sequencing template. Libraries were prepared by immunoSEQ multiplex PCR; TCRdb keeps only in-frame clonotypes and omits some of them. Altogether roughly 250,000 clones are present, roughly two thirds being singletons, with the ten largest covering under 1.5%. The clonotype comes from a human donor with alopecia areata. Sample: CD4+ T cells sorted from blood, taken at week 0.

CDR3 nucleotides: TGTGCCAGCAGCCCCCAGGGCACCGCAGATACGCAGTATTTT. Translated, it gives CASSPQGTADTQYF. The chain combines TRBV7-2 with TRBJ2-3, with D perhaps TRBD1 (5 bases). Per germline, CDR1 SGHTA and CDR2 FQGNSA. The CDR3 is made up of 14 amino acids. V shed 5 bases and J shed 4 bases, with 13 bases lying between them.